A single sample is the source of the 14 T cell receptor beta chains below, sequenced in a study of blood T cell repertoires in COVID-19. The method was immunoSEQ multiplex PCR; TCRdb's version includes in-frame clones alone and lacks a portion of them. Here the sample spans about 200,000 clones, about nine tenths being singletons. Sequenced: PBMCs or T cells enriched from blood (not recorded which). These receptors were collected from a woman in her 30s who had recovered from COVID-19.

The chain links TRBV7-9 to TRBJ1-1; weak D call: TRBD1 (5 bases). The V and J ends lost 5 bases and 0 bases respectively, with 16 bases between them. Germline V gene lookup returns CDR1 SEHNR and CDR2 FQNEAQ (reference sequence). This CDR3 region has 16 residues. The CDR3 region has the DNA TGTGCCAGCAGCCCCCGGCAGGGTTCGGTGAACACTGAAGCTTTCTTT. It encodes CASSPRQGSVNTEAFF.

V gene TRBV27 combines with J gene TRBJ2-1, with TRBD2 matching 14 bases. The V gene's germline CDR1 is MNHEY and CDR2 SMNVEV (reference sequence). Germline trimming cut 6 bases from V and 0 bases from J; bases unmatched to any gene: 4. The CDR3 length is 17 residues. CDR3 residues: CASRRLAGGPSYNEQFF. The CDR3 DNA reads TGTGCCAGCAGGAGACTAGCGGGGGGGCCCTCCTACAATGAGCAGTTCTTC.

The gene calls are TRBV2 and TRBJ1-5; 8 bases fit TRBD1. Germline V gives CDR1 SNHLY, CDR2 FYNNEI. Germline trimming cut 3 bases from V and 6 bases from J; bases unmatched to any gene: 7. The CDR3 length is 15 residues. CDR3 sequence (DNA): TGTGCCAGCAGTGATAGGACAGGGAAGGGTCAGCCCCAGCATTTT. This codes for CASSDRTGKGQPQHF.

This clone was counted between two and nine times. This chain uses TRBV19 with TRBJ2-4; no firm D call. Germline CDR1 and CDR2: LNHDA and SQIVND (reference sequence). CDR3 length: 13 amino acids. The V and J ends lost 6 bases and 4 bases respectively, with 10 bases between them. In nucleotides, the CDR3 is TGTGCCAGTAGAAATATGCAGAAAAACATTCAGTACTTC. Its protein is CASRNMQKNIQYF. The entire variable domain, with the rest obtained from reference TRBV19 and TRBJ2-4, is as follows: DGGITQSPKYLFRKEGQNVTLSCEQNLNHDAMYWYRQDPGQGLRLIYYSQIVNDFQKGDIAEGYSVSREKKESFPLTVTSAQKNPTAFYLCASRNMQKNIQYFGAGTRLSVL.

V and J are TRBV9 and TRBJ2-2; 8 nucleotides match TRBD1. Trimming cost V 5 bases and J 1 base; bases outside gene matches: 1. The germline gives CDR1 SGDLS, CDR2 YYNGEE. This CDR3 comprises 14 residues. CDR3 in DNA: TGTGCCAGCAGAGGACAGGGGAACACCGGGGAGCTGTTTTTT. Amino acid sequence: CASRGQGNTGELFF.

This clone was picked up a small number of times. This chain uses TRBV6-5 with TRBJ2-2; the D gene is possibly TRBD2 (5 bases). This CDR3 contains 13 residues. V lost 5 bases and J lost 6, with 10 bases in between. The germline CDR1 and CDR2 sequences are MNHEY and SVGAGI. This CDR3 is CASSTRFSGELFF. DNA of the CDR3: TGTGCCAGCAGTACTAGGTTCTCCGGGGAGCTGTTTTTT.

This chain connects TRBV4-3 to TRBJ1-2; 8 nucleotides align to TRBD1. The germline V gene encodes CDR1 LGHNA and CDR2 YSLEER. After removal of 0 bases from V and 1 base from J, the junction contained 7 bases not matched to a gene. The CDR3 loop spans 17 amino acids. DNA of the CDR3: TGCGCCAGCAGCCAAGATTCGCCAGGGGGCCTTAACTATGGCTACACCTTC. This sequence encodes CASSQDSPGGLNYGYTF.

The rearrangement uses TRBV19 and TRBJ2-5, with TRBD1 identical over 9 bases. V trimming: 7 bases; J trimming: 7 bases; junction bases outside the gene matches: 7. CDR1 and CDR2 (germline): LNHDA, SQIVND (reference sequence). This CDR3 is built from 13 residues. The DNA of the CDR3 is TGTGCCAGTACCATGGGACAGGGAAGGACCCAGTACTTC. Its translation is CASTMGQGRTQYF.

The rearrangement joins TRBV7-9 to TRBJ2-5; D gene uncertain. Trimming removed 0 bases from V and 7 bases from J, with 12 bases in between. CDR3 length: 14 amino acids. Germline values: CDR1 SEHNR, CDR2 FQNEAQ (reference sequence). The CDR3 protein is CASSLARGEGTQYF. The CDR3, as DNA: TGTGCCAGCAGCTTAGCGAGAGGTGAAGGGACCCAGTACTTC. The full variable domain, rest sourced from reference TRBV7-9 and TRBJ2-5, is DTGVSQNPRHKITKRGQNVTFRCDPISEHNRLYWYRQTLGQGPEFLTYFQNEAQLEKSRLLSDRFSAERPKGSFSTLEIQRTEQGDSAMYLCASSLARGEGTQYFGPGTRLLVL.

The rearrangement links TRBV6-5 to TRBJ1-2; D possibly corresponds to TRBD1 (6 bases). Trimming stripped 10 bases from V and 0 bases from J, with 9 bases between. CDR1 and CDR2 (germline): MNHEY, SVGAGI. The CDR3 length is 12 residues. CDR3 region: CATRQANYGYTF. The CDR3, as DNA: TGTGCCACGAGACAGGCTAACTATGGCTACACCTTC.

The V gene is TRBV28, the J gene TRBJ1-1; the match to TRBD1 covers 9 bases. CDR1 is MDHEN, CDR2 SYDVKM, per germline. V shed 5 bases and J 8 bases; nucleotides not matched to a gene: 9. CDR3 length equals 14 residues. CDR3 DNA: TGTGCCAGCAGTCAAGTGGGACAGGGAAACGAAGCTTTCTTT. Its translation is CASSQVGQGNEAFF. Full variable domain (rest looked up from reference TRBV28 and TRBJ1-1): DVKVTQSSRYLVKRTGEKVFLECVQDMDHENMFWYRQDPGLGLRLIYFSYDVKMKEKGDIPEGYSVSREKKERFSLILESASTNQTSMYLCASSQVGQGNEAFFGQGTRLTVV.

The chain links TRBV12-5 to TRBJ1-1; 7 positions agree with TRBD1. The trim removed 4 bases at V and 0 bases at J, leaving 5 bases unmatched. CDR1 and CDR2 (germline): LGHNT, FRNRAP. The CDR3 runs 15 residues. Here the CDR3 reads CASGSRDSMNTEAFF. In nucleotides, the CDR3 is TGTGCTAGTGGTTCCCGGGACAGCATGAACACTGAAGCTTTCTTT.

The chain combines TRBV7-9 with TRBJ1-6, with D perhaps TRBD1 (5 bases). Germline V CDR1 and CDR2: SEHNR, FQNEAQ (reference sequence). CDR3 length equals 16 residues. Trimming took 0 bases from V and 10 from J, leaving 16 bases between them. The CDR3, as DNA: TGTGCCAGCAGCTTAGCGACAGACAGCGCAGGGTCACCCCTCCACTTT. Protein sequence: CASSLATDSAGSPLHF.

The V and J genes are TRBV4-1 and TRBJ1-1; TRBD1 might be the D (5 bases). In germline, CDR1 is MGHRA, CDR2 YSYEKL. Trimming removed 5 bases at V and 0 bases at J, with 7 bases between. The CDR3 loop spans 13 amino acids. CDR3 loop: CASSDSMNTEAFF. The DNA for the CDR3 is TGCGCCAGCAGCGACAGCATGAACACTGAAGCTTTCTTT.